Described below is a single T cell receptor (beta chain) sequence and its context. Its matching antigen is unknown. The record originates from a study of blood T cells in healthy people across ages. Study findings and constraints: Among T cells, TCR beta diversity per million cells dropped roughly linearly as age rose.

The CDR3 has 16 amino acids. Germline CDR1 and CDR2: DFQATT and SNEGSKA (reference sequence). With V trimmed by 5 bases and J by 0 bases, 7 bases remained unmatched. Together with a sample-barcoded 5' primer, a J-beta primer mix was included in a second PCR lasting roughly 6 to 12 cycles. In TCRdb, the 5' RACE reads were re-called with MiXCR into one record per CDR3 protein. This table has approximately 1.5 million distinct CDR3 sequences, about 32% appearing once. The clonotype originates from a woman aged 30 to 39 in good health. This rearrangement joins TRBV20-1 to TRBJ2-4; 10 nucleotides agree with TRBD1. Sequencing was carried out using blood. CDR3 nucleotides: TGCAGTGCTCCGGGACAGGGGCCAGGAGCCAAAAACATTCAGTACTTC. The encoded protein is CSAPGQGPGAKNIQYF.